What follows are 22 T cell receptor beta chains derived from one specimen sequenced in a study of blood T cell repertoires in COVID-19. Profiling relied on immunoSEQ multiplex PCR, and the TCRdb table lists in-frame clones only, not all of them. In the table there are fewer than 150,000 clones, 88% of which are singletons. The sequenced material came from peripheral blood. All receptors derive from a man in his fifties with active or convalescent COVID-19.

In DNA form, the CDR3 reads TGTGCCAGCAGTTTATCGCCTAGCGGGAGTATGGATACGCAGTATTTT. Translating gives CASSLSPSGSMDTQYF. This chain joins TRBV27 and TRBJ2-3; 10 nucleotides align to TRBD2. This CDR3 comprises 16 residues. Trimming cost V 0 bases and J 6 bases; bases outside gene matches: 6. Germline CDR1 is MNHEY and CDR2 is SMNVEV (reference sequence).

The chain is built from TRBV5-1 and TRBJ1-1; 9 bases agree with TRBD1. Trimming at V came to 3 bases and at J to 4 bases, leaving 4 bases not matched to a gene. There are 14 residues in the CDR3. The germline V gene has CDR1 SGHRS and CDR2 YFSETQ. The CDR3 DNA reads TGCGCCAGCAGCTCCGGACAGGGGAGCACTGAAGCTTTCTTT. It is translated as CASSSGQGSTEAFF.

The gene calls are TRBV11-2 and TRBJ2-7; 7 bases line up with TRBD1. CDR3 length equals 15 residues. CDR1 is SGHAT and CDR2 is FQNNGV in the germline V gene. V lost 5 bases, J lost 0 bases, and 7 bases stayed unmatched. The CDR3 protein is CASSVFGDSSYEQYF. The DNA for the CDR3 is TGTGCCAGCAGCGTTTTTGGGGACAGCTCCTACGAGCAGTACTTC.

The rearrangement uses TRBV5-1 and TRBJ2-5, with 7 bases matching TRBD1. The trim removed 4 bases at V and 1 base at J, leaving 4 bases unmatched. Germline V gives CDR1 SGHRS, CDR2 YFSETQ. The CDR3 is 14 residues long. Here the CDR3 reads CASSVQGSQETQYF. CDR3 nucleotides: TGCGCCAGCAGCGTACAGGGGTCCCAAGAGACCCAGTACTTC.

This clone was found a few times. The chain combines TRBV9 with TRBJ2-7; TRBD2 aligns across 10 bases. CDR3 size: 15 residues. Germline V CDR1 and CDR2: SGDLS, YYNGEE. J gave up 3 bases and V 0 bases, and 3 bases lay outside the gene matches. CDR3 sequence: CASSVGTSGIYEQYF. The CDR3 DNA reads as TGTGCCAGCAGCGTAGGAACTAGCGGGATCTACGAGCAGTACTTC.

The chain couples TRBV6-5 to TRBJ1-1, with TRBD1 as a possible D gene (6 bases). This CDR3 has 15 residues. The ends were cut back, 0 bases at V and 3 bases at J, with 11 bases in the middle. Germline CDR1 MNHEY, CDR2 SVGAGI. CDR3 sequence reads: CASSYSSRGYTEAFF. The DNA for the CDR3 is TGTGCCAGCAGTTACTCGTCCAGGGGCTACACTGAAGCTTTCTTT.

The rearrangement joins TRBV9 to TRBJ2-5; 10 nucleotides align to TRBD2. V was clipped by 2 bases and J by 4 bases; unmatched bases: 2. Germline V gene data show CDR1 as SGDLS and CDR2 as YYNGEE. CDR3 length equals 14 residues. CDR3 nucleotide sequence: TGTGCCAGCAGCGTGTCTAGCGGGAGAGAGACCCAGTACTTC. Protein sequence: CASSVSSGRETQYF.

In nucleotides, the CDR3 is TGTGCCAGCAGGTGGACAGGGGGAGATGTGAACACTGAAGCTTTCTTT. Translated: CASRWTGGDVNTEAFF. The genes are TRBV28 and TRBJ1-1; 10 nucleotides agree with TRBD1. The CDR3 contains 16 residues. V trimming: 6 bases; J trimming: 0 bases; junction bases outside the gene matches: 7. Germline V gives CDR1 MDHEN, CDR2 SYDVKM.

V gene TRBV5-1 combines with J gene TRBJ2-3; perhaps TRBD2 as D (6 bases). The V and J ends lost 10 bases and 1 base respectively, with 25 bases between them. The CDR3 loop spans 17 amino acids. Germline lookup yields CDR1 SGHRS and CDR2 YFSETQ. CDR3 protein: CACTTIGGRGGTDTQYF. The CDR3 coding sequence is TGCGCCTGCACTACAATTGGAGGGCGGGGTGGCACAGATACGCAGTATTTT.

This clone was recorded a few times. CDR3 DNA: TGTGCCAGCAGTACCTCGGGACTCTCTAGCACAGATACGCAGTATTTT. This codes for CASSTSGLSSTDTQYF. The rearrangement links TRBV27 to TRBJ2-3; perhaps TRBD2 as D (6 bases). This CDR3 is 16 amino acids long. Per germline, CDR1 MNHEY and CDR2 SMNVEV (reference sequence). The V end lost 5 bases, the J end lost 0 bases, and 15 bases lay between the germline ends.

The DNA for the CDR3 is TGTGCCATCAGTGGGACAGGGGGCAACTATGGCTACACCTTC. Encoded protein: CAISGTGGNYGYTF. The chain uses TRBV10-3 and TRBJ1-2; 11 bases fit TRBD1. Germline V gene sequence: CDR1 ENHRY, CDR2 SYGVKD. The CDR3 contains 14 residues. V was clipped by 4 bases and J by 2 bases; unmatched bases: 0.

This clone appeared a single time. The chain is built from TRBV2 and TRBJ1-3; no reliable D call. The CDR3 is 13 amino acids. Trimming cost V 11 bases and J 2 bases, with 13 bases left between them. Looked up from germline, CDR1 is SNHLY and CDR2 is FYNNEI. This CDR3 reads CAGRESAGNTIYF. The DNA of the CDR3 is TGTGCCGGGAGGGAGTCTGCTGGAAACACCATATATTTT.

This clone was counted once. CDR3 sequence reads: CASSPRGQITEAFF. CDR3 coding DNA: TGTGCCAGCAGTCCCCGAGGACAGATCACTGAAGCTTTCTTT. The rearrangement joins TRBV27 to TRBJ1-1; weak D call: TRBD1 (6 bases). Germline loops: CDR1 MNHEY, CDR2 SMNVEV (reference sequence). V was trimmed by 5 bases and J by 4 bases, leaving 14 bases between them. The CDR3 is 14 amino acids.

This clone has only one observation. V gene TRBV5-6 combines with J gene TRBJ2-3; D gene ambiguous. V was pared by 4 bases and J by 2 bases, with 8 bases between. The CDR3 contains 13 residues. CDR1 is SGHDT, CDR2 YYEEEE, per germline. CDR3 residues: CASSRGDTDTQYF. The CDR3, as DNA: TGTGCCAGCAGCAGAGGAGACACAGATACGCAGTATTTT.

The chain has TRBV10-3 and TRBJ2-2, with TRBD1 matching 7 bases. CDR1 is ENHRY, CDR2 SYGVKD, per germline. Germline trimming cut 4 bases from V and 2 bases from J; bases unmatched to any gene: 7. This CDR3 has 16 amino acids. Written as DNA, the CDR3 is TGTGCCATCAGTGGGTACGGGACAGCAAACACCGGGGAGCTGTTTTTT. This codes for CAISGYGTANTGELFF.

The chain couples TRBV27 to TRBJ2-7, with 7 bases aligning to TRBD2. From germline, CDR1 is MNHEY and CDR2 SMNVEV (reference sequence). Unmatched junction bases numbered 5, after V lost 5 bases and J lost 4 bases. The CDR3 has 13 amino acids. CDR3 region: CASSRPGGYEQYF. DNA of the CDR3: TGTGCCAGCAGTCGCCCGGGGGGATACGAGCAGTACTTC.

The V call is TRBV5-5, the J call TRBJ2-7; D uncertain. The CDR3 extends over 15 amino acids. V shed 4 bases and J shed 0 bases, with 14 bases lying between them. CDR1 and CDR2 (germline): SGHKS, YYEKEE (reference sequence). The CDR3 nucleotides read TGTGCCAGCAGCACGGCCACGGGTAGCTCCTACGAGCAGTACTTC. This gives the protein CASSTATGSSYEQYF.

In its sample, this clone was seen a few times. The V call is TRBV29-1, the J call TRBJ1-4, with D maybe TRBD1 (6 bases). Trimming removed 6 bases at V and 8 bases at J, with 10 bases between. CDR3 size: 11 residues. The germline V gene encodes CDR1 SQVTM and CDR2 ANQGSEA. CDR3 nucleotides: TGCAGCGTGGGGGACATCGAAAAACTGTTTTTT. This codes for CSVGDIEKLFF. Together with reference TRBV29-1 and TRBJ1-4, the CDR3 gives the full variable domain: SAVISQKPSRDICQRGTSLTIQCQVDSQVTMMFWYRQQPGQSLTLIATANQGSEATYESGFVIDKFPISRPNLTFSTLTVSNMSPEDSSIYLCSVGDIEKLFFGSGTQLSVL.

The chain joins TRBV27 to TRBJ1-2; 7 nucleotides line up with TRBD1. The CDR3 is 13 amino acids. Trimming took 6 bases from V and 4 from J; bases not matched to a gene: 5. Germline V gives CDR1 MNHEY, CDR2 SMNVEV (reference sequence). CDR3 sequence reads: CASSLNRGYGYTF. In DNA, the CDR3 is TGTGCCAGCAGCCTAAACAGGGGCTATGGCTACACCTTC.

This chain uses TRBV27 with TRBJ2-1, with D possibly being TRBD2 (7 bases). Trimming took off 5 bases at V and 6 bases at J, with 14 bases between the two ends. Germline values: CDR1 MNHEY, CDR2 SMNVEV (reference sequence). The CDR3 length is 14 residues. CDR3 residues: CASSPLRGGNEQFF. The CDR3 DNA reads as TGTGCCAGCAGTCCTCTGAGGGGGGGCAATGAGCAGTTCTTC.

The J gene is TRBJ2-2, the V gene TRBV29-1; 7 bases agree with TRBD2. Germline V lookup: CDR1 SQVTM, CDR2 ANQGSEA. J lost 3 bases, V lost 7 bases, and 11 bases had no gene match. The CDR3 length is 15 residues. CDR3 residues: CSAGGRGGHTGELFF. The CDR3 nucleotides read TGCAGCGCCGGGGGGAGGGGCGGACACACCGGGGAGCTGTTTTTT.

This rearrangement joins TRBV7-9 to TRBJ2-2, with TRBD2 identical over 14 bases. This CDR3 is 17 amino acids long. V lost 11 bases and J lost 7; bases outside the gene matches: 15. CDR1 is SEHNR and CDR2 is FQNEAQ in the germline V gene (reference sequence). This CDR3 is CAHAGTSGSNRNGELFF. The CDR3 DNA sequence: TGTGCCCATGCAGGGACTAGCGGGAGTAACAGGAACGGGGAGCTGTTTTTT.